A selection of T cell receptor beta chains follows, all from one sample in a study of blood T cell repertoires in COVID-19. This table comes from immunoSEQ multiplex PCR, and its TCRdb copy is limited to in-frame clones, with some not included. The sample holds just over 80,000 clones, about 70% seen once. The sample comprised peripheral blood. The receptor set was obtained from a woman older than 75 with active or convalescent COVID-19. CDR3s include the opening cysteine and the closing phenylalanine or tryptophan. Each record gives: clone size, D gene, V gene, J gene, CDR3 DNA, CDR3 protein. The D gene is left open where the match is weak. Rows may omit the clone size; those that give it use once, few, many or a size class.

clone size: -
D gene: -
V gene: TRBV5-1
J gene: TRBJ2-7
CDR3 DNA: TGCGCCAGCAGCTTTACAGGGGGGGCCTACGAGCAGTACTTC
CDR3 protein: CASSFTGGAYEQYF

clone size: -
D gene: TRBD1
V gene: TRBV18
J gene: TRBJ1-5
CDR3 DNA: TGTGCCAGCTCACCACGCCCGACAGGGAATAGCAATCAGCCCCAGCATTTT
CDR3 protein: CASSPRPTGNSNQPQHF

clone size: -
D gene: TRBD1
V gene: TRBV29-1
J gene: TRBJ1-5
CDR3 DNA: TGCAGCGTAGGGACAGGGAGCAATCAGCCCCAGCATTTT
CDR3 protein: CSVGTGSNQPQHF

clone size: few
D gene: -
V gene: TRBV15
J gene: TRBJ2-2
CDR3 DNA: TGTGCCACCAGCAGAGACTACGGGGAGCTGTTTTTT
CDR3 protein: CATSRDYGELFF

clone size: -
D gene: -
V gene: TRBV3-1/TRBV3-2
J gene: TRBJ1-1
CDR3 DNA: TGTGCCAGCAGCCAAGTTCTGGGGGGAGGCACTGAAGCTTTCTTT
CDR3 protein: CASSQVLGGGTEAFF

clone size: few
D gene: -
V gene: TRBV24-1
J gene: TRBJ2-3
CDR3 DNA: TGTGCCACCAGTCGGGTTGCAGATACGCAGTATTTT
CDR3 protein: CATSRVADTQYF

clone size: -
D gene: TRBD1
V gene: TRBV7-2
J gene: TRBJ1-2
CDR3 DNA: TGTGCCAGCAGCTTAGGGGGACAGGGGGGTCTGGGCTATGGCTACACCTTC
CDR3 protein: CASSLGGQGGLGYGYTF

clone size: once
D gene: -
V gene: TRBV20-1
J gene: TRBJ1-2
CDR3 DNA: TGCAGTGCTAGTTTAGGGGGAGTTCTTGGCTACACCTTC
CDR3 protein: CSASLGGVLGYTF

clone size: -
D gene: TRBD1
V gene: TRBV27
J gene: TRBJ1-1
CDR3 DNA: TGTGCCAGCAGTTTCCGACAGGGTGAAGCTTTCTTT
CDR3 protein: CASSFRQGEAFF

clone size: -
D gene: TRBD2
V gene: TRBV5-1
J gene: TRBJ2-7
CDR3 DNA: TGCGCCAGCAGCTTGGCCGCTAGCGGGGGGGCCTACGAGCAGTACTTC
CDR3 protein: CASSLAASGGAYEQYF

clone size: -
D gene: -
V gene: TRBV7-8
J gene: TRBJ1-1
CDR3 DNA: TGTGCCAGCAGCCCACAGGCTTCAACCCTCGGGACTGAAGCTTTCTTT
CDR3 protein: CASSPQASTLGTEAFF

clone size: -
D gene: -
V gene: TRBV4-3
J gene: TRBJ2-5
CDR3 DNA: TGCGCCAGCAGCCAAGATTTAACTAAAGAAGAGACCCAGTACTTC
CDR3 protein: CASSQDLTKEETQYF

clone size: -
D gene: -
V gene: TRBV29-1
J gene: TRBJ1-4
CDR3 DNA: TGCAGCGTTCGACAGGCAACTAATGAAAAACTGTTTTTT
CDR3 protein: CSVRQATNEKLFF

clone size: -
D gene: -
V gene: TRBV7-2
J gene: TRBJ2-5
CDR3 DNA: TGTGCCAGCAGCTTATCTGTGGGGCGAGGACAAGAGACCCAGTACTTC
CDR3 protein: CASSLSVGRGQETQYF

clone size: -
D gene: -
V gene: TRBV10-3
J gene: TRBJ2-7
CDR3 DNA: TGTGCCATCTCATCCAGGCTTACCTACGAGCAGTACTTC
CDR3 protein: CAISSRLTYEQYF

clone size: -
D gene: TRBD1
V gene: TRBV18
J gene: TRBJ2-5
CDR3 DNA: TGTGCCAGCTCCCCCGCTTCCGGGACAGACTCCCAAGAGACCCAGTACTTC
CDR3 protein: CASSPASGTDSQETQYF

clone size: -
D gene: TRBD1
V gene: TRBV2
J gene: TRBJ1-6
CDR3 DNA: TGTGCCAGTCAGGGGGAATTAGCTATTTCACCCCTCCACTTT
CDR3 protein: CASQGELAISPLHF

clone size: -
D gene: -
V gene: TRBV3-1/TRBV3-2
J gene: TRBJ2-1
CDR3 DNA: TGTGCCAGCAGCCAAGATCTCCAGAATGAGCAGTTCTTC
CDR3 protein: CASSQDLQNEQFF

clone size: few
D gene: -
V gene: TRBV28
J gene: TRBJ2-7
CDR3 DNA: TGTGCCAGCAGTTTGCAGGCGCGGGCGATCAGGACCCACTACGAGCAGTACTTC
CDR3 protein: CASSLQARAIRTHYEQYF

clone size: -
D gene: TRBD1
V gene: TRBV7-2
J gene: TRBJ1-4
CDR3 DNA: TGTGCCAGCAGCTCGAGGACAGGGGGAAATGAAAAACTGTTTTTT
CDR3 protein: CASSSRTGGNEKLFF

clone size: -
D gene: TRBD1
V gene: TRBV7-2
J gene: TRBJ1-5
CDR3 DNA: TGTGCCAGCAGCTTAGTGGGGACAGGGGGCCAGCCCCAGCATTTT
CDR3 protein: CASSLVGTGGQPQHF

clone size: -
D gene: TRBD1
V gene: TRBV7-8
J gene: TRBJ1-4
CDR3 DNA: TGTGCCAGCTTGGGACAGGCAAATGAAAAACTGTTTTTT
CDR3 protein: CASLGQANEKLFF

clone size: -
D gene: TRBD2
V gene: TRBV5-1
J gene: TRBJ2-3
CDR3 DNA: TGCGCCAGCAGCTCCGGACTAGCGGGGTTTACAGATACGCAGTATTTT
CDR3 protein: CASSSGLAGFTDTQYF

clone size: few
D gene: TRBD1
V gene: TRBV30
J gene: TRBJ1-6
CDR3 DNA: TGTGCCATTAGTTCAGGGGGACATAATTCACCCCTCCACTTT
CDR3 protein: CAISSGGHNSPLHF

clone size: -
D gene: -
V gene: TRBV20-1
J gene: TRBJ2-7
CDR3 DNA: TGCAGTGCTAGTGAGGGCCTCGGCTACGAGCAGTACTTC
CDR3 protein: CSASEGLGYEQYF

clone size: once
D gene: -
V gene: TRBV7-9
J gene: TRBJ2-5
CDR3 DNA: TGTGCCAGCAGCTTAATCGCCCAGCAAGAGACCCAGTACTTC
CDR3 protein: CASSLIAQQETQYF

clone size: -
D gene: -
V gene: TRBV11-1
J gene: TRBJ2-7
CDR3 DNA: TGTGCCAGCAGCTTAGAAGGCCGGCAGGGTAGCACTGTGCAGTACTTC
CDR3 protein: CASSLEGRQGSTVQYF

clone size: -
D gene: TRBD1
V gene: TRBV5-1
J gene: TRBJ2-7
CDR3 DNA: TGCGCCAGCAGCTCATCGACAGGGTCTACCTACGAGCAGTACTTC
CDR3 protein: CASSSSTGSTYEQYF

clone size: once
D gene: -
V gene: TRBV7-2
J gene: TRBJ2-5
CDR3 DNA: TGTGCCAGCAGCACAGGGCCCCAAGAGACCCAGTACTTC
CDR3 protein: CASSTGPQETQYF

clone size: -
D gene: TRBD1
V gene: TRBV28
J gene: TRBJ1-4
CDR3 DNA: TGTGCCAGCAGTTTACGGTCCGGGACAGGGAAGGAAAAACTGTTTTTT
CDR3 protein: CASSLRSGTGKEKLFF

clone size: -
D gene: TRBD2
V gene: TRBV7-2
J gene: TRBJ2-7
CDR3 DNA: TGTGCCAGCAGCCCGGGACTAGAGGAGCAGTACTTC
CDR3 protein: CASSPGLEEQYF

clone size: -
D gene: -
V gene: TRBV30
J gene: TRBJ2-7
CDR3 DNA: TGTGCCTGGAGTGTTATACTAAGCTCCTACGAGCAGTACTTC
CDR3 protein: CAWSVILSSYEQYF

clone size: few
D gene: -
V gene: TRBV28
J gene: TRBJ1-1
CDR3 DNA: TGTGCCAGCAGGATGGACAGTGCGAACACTGAAGCTTTCTTT
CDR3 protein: CASRMDSANTEAFF

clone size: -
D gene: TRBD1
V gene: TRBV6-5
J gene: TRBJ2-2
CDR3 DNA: TGTGCCAGCAGTTCTGGGACAGGGATCGGGGAGCTGTTTTTT
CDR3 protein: CASSSGTGIGELFF

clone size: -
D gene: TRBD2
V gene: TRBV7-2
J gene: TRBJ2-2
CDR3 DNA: TGTGCCAGCAACAGGGCTAGCGGGGTATCGGGAACCGGGGAGCTGTTTTTT
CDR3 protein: CASNRASGVSGTGELFF

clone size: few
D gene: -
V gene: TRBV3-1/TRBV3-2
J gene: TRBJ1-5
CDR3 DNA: TGTGCCAGCAGCCAAGAGATAGCGCAGCCCCAGCATTTT
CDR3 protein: CASSQEIAQPQHF

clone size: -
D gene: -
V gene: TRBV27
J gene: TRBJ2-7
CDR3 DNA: TGTGCCAGCACAACAGGGAGGGGTCACGAGCAGTACTTC
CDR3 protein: CASTTGRGHEQYF

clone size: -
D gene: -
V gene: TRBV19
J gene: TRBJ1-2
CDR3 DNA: TGTGCCACTCGGGTGGGAGACTATGGCTACACCTTC
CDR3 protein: CATRVGDYGYTF

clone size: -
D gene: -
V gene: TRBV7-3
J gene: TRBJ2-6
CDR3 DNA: TGTGCCAGCAGCTTAACTCCCCAGGGCGTCTCTGGGGCCAACGTCCTGACTTTC
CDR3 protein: CASSLTPQGVSGANVLTF

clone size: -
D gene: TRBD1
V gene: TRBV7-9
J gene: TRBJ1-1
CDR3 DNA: TGTGCCAGCAGCTTCGGGACAGGGTACACTGAAGCTTTCTTT
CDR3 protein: CASSFGTGYTEAFF

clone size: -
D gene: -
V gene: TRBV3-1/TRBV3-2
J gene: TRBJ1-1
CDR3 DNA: TGTGCCAGCAGCCTTAGGGGCGGCTTTGGCACTGAAGCTTTCTTT
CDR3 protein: CASSLRGGFGTEAFF

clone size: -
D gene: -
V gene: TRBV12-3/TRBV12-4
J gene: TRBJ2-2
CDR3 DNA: TGTGCCAGCAGTTCCACAGATACCGGGGAGCTGTTTTTT
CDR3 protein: CASSSTDTGELFF

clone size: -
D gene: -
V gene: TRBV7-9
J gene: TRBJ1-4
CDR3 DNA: TGTGCCAGCAGCTTAGGACGGCCCGGGGAGGAAAAACTGTTTTTT
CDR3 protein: CASSLGRPGEEKLFF

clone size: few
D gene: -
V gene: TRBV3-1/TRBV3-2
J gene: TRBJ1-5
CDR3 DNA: TGTGCCAGCAGCCCGCGAGGCAGCTTTGGCAATCAGCCCCAGCATTTT
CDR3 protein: CASSPRGSFGNQPQHF

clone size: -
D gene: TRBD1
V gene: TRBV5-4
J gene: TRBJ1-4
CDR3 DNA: TGTGCCAGCAGCTTGAATCTAGGGGGCGATGAAAAACTGTTTTTT
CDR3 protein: CASSLNLGGDEKLFF

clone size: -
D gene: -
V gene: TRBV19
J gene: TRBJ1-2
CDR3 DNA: TGTGCCAGTAGTATAGCCGCCTACTCCGGGGGCTACACCTTC
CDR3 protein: CASSIAAYSGGYTF

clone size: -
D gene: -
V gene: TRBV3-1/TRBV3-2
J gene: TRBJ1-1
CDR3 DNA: TGTGCCAGCAGCTTTCTAAGTCGGGGGGTGGCCGAAGCTTTCTTT
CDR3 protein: CASSFLSRGVAEAFF

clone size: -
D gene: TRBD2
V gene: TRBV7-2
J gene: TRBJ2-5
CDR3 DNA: TGTGCCAGCAGCTTCGCAACTAGCGGGGGGGCCTGGGAGACCCAGTACTTC
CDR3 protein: CASSFATSGGAWETQYF

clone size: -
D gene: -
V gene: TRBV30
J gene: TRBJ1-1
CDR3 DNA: TGTGCCTGGAGTATCAGGGCGTTAGTGAACACTGAAGCTTTCTTT
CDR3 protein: CAWSIRALVNTEAFF

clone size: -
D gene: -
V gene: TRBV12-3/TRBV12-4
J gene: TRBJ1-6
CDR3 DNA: TGTGCCAGCAGTTTGGGGCAGGCACCCCTCCACTTT
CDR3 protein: CASSLGQAPLHF

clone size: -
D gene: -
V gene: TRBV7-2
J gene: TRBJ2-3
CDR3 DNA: TGTGCCAGCAGCTTAATCGTTAGCACAGATACGCAGTATTTT
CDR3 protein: CASSLIVSTDTQYF

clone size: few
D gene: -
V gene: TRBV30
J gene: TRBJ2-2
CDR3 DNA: TGTGCCTGGAGTCTGAGCGCCGGGGAGCTGTTTTTT
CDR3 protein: CAWSLSAGELFF

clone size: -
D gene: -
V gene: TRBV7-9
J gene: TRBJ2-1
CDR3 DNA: TGTGCCAGCAGCGACTACCGGCTGATCTCCTACAATGAGCAGTTCTTC
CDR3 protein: CASSDYRLISYNEQFF

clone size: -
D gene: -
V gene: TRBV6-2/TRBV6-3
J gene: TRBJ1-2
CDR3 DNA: TGTGCCAGCAGTTTCACAGGTCGAGGCTACACCTTC
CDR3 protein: CASSFTGRGYTF